This T cell receptor beta chain originates from a study of Graves' ophthalmopathy and Graves' hyperthyroidism. Overall study findings and caveats: Ophthalmopathy cases were distinguished from stable hyperthyroidism by a 13-signature model, reaching just over 85% sensitivity and around 80% specificity. Blood also carried most expanded thyroid clonotypes exceeding 0.001 frequency.

Transcripts of RNA were the source for amplifying TCR beta CDR3 regions. Amplification began with first-round RT-PCR using HTBI primers, then second-round multiplex PCR was performed. TCRdb independently ran MiXCR on the multiplex PCR reads; one entry per CDR3 protein. The sample lists a few hundred thousand distinct CDR3 sequences; around 21% were seen once. The V gene's germline CDR1 is KGHSH and CDR2 LQKENI. Trimming took off 4 bases at V and 4 bases at J, with 14 bases between the two ends. The CDR3 extends over 15 amino acids. This clonotype was seen more than once but under ten times. Its antigen remains unknown. Only newly diagnosed hyperthyroidism patients aged 18 to 65, with under 2 months' duration, were enrolled.

This receptor was identified in a young woman with stable Graves' hyperthyroidism. The gene calls are TRBV18 and TRBJ1-5; a weak D match, TRBD1 (6 bases). Specimen: peripheral blood. In DNA, the CDR3 is TGTGCCAGCTCACAAGAACAGGGAGTTAATCAGCCCCAGCATTTT. Translated: CASSQEQGVNQPQHF.